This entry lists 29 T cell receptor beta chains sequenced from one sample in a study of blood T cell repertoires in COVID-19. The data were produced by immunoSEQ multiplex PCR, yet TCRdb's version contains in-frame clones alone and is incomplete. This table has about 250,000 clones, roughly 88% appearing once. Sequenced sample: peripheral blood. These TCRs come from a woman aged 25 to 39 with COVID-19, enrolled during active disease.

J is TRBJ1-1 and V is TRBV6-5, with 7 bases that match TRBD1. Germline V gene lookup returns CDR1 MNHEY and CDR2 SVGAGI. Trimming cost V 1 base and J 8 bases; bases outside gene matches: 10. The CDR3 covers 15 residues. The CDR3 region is CASSYLRSGTEEAFF. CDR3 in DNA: TGTGCCAGCAGTTACTTGAGGTCCGGGACAGAGGAAGCTTTCTTT.

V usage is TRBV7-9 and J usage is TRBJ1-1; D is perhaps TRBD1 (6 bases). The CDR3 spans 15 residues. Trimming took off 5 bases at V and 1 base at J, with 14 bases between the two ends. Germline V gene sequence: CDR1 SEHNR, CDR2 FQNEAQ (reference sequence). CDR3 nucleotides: TGTGCCAGCAGCCCTCGACAGGAGGCGAACACTGAAGCTTTCTTT. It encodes CASSPRQEANTEAFF. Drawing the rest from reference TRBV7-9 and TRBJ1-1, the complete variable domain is DTGVSQNPRHKITKRGQNVTFRCDPISEHNRLYWYRQTLGQGPEFLTYFQNEAQLEKSRLLSDRFSAERPKGSFSTLEIQRTEQGDSAMYLCASSPRQEANTEAFFGQGTRLTVV.

The CDR3 sequence is CASSRRTGAADTQYF. The DNA of the CDR3 is TGTGCCAGCAGTCGAAGGACAGGGGCAGCAGATACGCAGTATTTT. The chain links TRBV9 to TRBJ2-3; 9 bases line up with TRBD1. The junction had 8 bases not matched to a gene; V was cut back by 5 bases and J by 4 bases. In germline, CDR1 is SGDLS, CDR2 YYNGEE. CDR3 length: 15 residues.

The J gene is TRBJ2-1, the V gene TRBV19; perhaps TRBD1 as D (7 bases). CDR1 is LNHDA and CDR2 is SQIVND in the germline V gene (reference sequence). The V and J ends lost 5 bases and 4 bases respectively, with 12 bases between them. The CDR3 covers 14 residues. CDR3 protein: CASSAGQKYNEQFF. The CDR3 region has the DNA TGTGCCAGTAGTGCGGGACAGAAATACAATGAGCAGTTCTTC.

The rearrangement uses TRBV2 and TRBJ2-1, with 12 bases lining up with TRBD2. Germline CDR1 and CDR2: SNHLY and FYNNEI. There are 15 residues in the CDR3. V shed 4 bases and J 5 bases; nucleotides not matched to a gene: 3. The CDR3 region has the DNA TGTGCCAGCAGTGTCCTAGCGGGAGGGCACAATGAGCAGTTCTTC. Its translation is CASSVLAGGHNEQFF.

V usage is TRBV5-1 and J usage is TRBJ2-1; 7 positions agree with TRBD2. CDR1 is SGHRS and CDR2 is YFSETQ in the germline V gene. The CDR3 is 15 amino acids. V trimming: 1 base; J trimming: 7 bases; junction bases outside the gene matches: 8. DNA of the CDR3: TGCGCCAGCAGCTTGCAGGGAGGGCAACGGAATGAGCAGTTCTTC. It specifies CASSLQGGQRNEQFF.

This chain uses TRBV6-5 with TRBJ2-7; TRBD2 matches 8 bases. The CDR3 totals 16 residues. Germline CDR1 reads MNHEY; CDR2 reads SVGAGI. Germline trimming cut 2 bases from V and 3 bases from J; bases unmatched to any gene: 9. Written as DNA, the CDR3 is TGTGCCAGCAGTTACGGTTCGGGGGGGCGCGTCTACGAGCAGTACTTC. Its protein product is CASSYGSGGRVYEQYF.

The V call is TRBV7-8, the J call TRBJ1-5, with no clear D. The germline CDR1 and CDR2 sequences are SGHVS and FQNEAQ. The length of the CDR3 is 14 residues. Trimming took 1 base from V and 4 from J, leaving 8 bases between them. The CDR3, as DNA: TGTGCCAGCAGCTTAGAATTCCAGAATCAGCCCCAGCATTTT. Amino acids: CASSLEFQNQPQHF.

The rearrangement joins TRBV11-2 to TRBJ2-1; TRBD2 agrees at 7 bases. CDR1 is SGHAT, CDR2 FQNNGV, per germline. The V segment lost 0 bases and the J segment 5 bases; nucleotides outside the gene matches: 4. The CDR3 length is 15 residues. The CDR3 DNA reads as TGTGCCAGCAGCTTAGAAGCGGGACTTAACAATGAGCAGTTCTTC. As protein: CASSLEAGLNNEQFF.

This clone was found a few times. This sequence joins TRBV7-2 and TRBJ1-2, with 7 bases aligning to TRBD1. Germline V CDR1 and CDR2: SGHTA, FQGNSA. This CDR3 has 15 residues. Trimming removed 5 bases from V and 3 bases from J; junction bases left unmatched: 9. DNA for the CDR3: TGTGCCAGCAGCATTGAGACAGGGCCCTACTATGGCTACACCTTC. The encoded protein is CASSIETGPYYGYTF.

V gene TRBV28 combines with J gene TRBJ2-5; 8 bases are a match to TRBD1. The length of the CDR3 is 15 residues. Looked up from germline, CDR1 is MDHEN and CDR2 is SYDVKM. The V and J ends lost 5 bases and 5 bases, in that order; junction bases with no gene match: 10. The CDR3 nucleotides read TGTGCCAGCAGTCCCAGGGACAGGTGGGGGGAGACCCAGTACTTC. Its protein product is CASSPRDRWGETQYF. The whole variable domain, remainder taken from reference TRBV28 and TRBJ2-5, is DVKVTQSSRYLVKRTGEKVFLECVQDMDHENMFWYRQDPGLGLRLIYFSYDVKMKEKGDIPEGYSVSREKKERFSLILESASTNQTSMYLCASSPRDRWGETQYFGPGTRLLVL.

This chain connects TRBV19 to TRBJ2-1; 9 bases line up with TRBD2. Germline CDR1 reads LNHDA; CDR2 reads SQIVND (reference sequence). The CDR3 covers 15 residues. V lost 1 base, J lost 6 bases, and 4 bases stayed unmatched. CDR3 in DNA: TGTGCCAGTAGTATAGTCGCGGGAGGGCTCAATGAGCAGTTCTTC. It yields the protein CASSIVAGGLNEQFF.

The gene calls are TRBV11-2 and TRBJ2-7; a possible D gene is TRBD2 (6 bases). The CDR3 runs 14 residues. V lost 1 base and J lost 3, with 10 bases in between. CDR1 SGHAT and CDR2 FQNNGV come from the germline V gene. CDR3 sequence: CASSLGAGSYEQYV. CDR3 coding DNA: TGTGCCAGCAGCTTAGGGGCGGGAAGCTACGAGCAGTACGTC.

CDR3 nucleotides: TGTGCCAGCAGCTTGGCTAACACAGATACGCAGTATTTT. Amino acids: CASSLANTDTQYF. The chain combines TRBV5-4 with TRBJ2-3; D gene ambiguous. Germline V gene lookup returns CDR1 SGHNT and CDR2 YYREEE (reference sequence). This CDR3 is built from 13 residues. V gave up 0 bases and J gave up 2 bases, with 4 bases separating them.

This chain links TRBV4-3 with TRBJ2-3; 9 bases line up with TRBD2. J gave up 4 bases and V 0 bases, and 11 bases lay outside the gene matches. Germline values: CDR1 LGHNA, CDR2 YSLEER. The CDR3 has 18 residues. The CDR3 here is CASSQDSGLASQSDTQYF. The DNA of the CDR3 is TGCGCCAGCAGCCAAGATTCGGGACTAGCATCACAGTCAGATACGCAGTATTTT.

The CDR3 sequence is CASSTSVAYEQYF. The CDR3 DNA follows: TGTGCCAGCAGTACATCCGTGGCTTACGAGCAGTACTTC. The rearrangement uses TRBV27 and TRBJ2-7; no clear D gene. Trimming cost V 5 bases and J 4 bases, with 12 bases left between them. The germline V gene has CDR1 MNHEY and CDR2 SMNVEV (reference sequence). The CDR3 runs to 13 residues.

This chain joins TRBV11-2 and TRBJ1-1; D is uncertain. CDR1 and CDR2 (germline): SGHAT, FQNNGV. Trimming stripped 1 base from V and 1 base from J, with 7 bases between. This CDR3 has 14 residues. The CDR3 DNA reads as TGTGCCAGCAGCTTAGTATACGGGAACACTGAAGCTTTCTTT. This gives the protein CASSLVYGNTEAFF.

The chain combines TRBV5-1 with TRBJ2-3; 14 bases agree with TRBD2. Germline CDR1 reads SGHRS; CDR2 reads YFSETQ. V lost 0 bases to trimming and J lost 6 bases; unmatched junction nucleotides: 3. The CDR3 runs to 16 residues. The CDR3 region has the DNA TGCGCCAGCAGCTTGGGACTAGCGGGGGGGCTGGATACGCAGTATTTT. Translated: CASSLGLAGGLDTQYF.

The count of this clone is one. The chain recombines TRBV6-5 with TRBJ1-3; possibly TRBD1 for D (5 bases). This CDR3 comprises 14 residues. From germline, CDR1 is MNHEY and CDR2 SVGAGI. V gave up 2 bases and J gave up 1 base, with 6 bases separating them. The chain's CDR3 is CASSYQGSGNTIYF. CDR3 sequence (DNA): TGTGCCAGCAGTTACCAGGGTTCTGGAAACACCATATATTTT.

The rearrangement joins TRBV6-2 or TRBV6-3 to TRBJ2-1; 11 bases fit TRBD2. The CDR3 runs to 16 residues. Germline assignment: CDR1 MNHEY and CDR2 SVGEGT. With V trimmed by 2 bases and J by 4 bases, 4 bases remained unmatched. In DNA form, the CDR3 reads TGTGCCAGCAGTTACGACCCTAGCGGGAGGTACAATGAGCAGTTCTTC. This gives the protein CASSYDPSGRYNEQFF.

The CDR3 coding sequence is TGTGCCAGCAGTGAAGGGACAGGACTTTTCTATGGCTACACCTTC. Its translation is CASSEGTGLFYGYTF. This chain connects TRBV2 to TRBJ1-2; 7 bases are a match to TRBD1. The CDR3 extends over 15 amino acids. J was trimmed by 4 bases and V by 1 base; bases with no gene match: 6. Germline assignment: CDR1 SNHLY and CDR2 FYNNEI. Full variable domain (missing parts from reference TRBV2 and TRBJ1-2): EPEVTQTPSHQVTQMGQEVILRCVPISNHLYFYWYRQILGQKVEFLVSFYNNEISEKSEIFDDQFSVERPDGSNFTLKIRSTKLEDSAMYFCASSEGTGLFYGYTFGSGTRLTVV.

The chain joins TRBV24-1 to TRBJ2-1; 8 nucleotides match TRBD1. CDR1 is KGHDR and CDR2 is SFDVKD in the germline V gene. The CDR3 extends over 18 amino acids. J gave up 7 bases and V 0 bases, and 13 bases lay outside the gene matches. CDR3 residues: CATSDLQTATGDGNEQFF. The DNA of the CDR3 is TGTGCCACCAGTGATTTGCAAACTGCGACAGGGGATGGGAATGAGCAGTTCTTC.

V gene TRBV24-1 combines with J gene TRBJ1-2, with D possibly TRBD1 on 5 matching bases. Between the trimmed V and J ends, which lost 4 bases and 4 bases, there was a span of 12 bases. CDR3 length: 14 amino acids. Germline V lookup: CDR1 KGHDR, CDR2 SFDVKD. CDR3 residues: CATSEGGAVYGYTF. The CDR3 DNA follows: TGTGCCACCAGTGAGGGAGGGGCTGTCTATGGCTACACCTTC.

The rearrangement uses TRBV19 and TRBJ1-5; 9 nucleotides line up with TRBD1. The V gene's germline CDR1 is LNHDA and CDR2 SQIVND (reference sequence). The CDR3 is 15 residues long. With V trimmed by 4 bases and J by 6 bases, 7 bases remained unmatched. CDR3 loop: CASSTTGGGGQPQHF. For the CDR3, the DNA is TGTGCCAGTAGTACAACAGGGGGCGGGGGTCAGCCCCAGCATTTT.

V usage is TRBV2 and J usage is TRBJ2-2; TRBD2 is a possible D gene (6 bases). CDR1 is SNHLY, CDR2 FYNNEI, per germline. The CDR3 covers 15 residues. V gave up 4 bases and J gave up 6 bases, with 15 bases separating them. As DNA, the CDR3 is TGTGCCAGCAGTGCGAGCGGGCCCCTCCCCGGGGAGCTGTTTTTT. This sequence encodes CASSASGPLPGELFF. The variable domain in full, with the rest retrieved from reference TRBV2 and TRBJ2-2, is EPEVTQTPSHQVTQMGQEVILRCVPISNHLYFYWYRQILGQKVEFLVSFYNNEISEKSEIFDDQFSVERPDGSNFTLKIRSTKLEDSAMYFCASSASGPLPGELFFGEGSRLTVL.

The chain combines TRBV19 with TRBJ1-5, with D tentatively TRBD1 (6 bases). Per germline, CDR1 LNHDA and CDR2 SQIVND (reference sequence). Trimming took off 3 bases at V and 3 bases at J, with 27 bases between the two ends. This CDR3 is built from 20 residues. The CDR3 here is CASSIPPRNTLRGFNQPQHF. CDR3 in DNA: TGTGCCAGTAGTATCCCCCCCCGTAACACCCTCAGGGGATTCAATCAGCCCCAGCATTTT.

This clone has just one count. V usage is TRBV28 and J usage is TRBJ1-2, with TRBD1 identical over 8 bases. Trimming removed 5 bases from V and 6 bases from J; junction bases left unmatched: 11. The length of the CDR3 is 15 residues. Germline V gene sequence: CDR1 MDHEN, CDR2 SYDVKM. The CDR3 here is CASSGSGTGWDGYTF. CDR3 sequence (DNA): TGTGCCAGCAGTGGCTCGGGGACAGGATGGGATGGCTACACCTTC.

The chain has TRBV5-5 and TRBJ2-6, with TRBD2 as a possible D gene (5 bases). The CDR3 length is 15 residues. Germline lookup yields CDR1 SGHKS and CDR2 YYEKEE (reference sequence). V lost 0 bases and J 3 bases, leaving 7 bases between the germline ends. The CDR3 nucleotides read TGTGCCAGCAGCTTGGGAGGGCTTGGGGCCAACGTCCTGACTTTC. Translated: CASSLGGLGANVLTF.

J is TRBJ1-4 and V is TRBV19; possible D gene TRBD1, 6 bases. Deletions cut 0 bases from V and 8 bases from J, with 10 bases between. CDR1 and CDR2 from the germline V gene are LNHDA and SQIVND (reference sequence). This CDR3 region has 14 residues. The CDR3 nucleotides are TGTGCCAGTAGTATAGAACAGGGCAGAGAAAAACTGTTTTTT. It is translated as CASSIEQGREKLFF.